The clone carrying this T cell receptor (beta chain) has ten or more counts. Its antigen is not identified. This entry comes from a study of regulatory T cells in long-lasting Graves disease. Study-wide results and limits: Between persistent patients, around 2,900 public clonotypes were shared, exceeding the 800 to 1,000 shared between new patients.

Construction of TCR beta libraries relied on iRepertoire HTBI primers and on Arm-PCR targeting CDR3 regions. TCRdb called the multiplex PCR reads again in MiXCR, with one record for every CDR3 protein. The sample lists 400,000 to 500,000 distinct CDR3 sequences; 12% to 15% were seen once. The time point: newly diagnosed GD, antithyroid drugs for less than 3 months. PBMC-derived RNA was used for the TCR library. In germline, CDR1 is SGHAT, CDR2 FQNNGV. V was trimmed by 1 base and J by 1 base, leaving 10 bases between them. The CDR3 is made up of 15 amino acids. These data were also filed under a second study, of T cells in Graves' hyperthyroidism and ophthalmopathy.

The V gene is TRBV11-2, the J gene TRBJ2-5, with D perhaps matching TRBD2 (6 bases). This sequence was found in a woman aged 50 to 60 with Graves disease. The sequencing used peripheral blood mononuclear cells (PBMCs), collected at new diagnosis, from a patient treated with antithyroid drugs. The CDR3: CASSLAGAVQETQYF. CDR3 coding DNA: TGTGCCAGCAGCTTAGCGGGAGCGGTCCAAGAGACCCAGTACTTC.